These 23 T cell receptor beta chains came from one sample sequenced in a study of shared clonotypes between healthy human individuals. TCRdb's copy holds only in-frame clones and misses some; the assay was immunoSEQ multiplex PCR. The sample holds 2.3 million or so clones; 90% to 95% are singletons and the top ten take 0.39%. The sample consisted of naive CD4+ T cells from PBMCs. Described subset: CD45RA+ positively selected. The receptors here all came from a man between 18 and 35 years old in good health. Some clones in this sample may be carry-over from other donors' samples.

The chain couples TRBV6-1 to TRBJ2-1; no clear D. The V gene's germline CDR1 is MNHNS and CDR2 SASEGT. This CDR3 has 13 amino acids. The V end was cut by 7 bases, the J end by 1 base, with 8 bases between. CDR3 in DNA: TGTGCCAGCACCCCGCAGTCCTACAATGAGCAGTTCTTC. Translation: CASTPQSYNEQFF.

V usage is TRBV4-2 and J usage is TRBJ2-5; a possible D gene is TRBD2 (5 bases). V lost 0 bases and J lost 3, with 17 bases in between. Germline lookup yields CDR1 LGHNA and CDR2 YNFKEQ. This CDR3 spans 17 amino acids. The CDR3 region has the DNA TGTGCCAGCAGCCAAGATCGGGCACTAGGCGGAGAAGAGACCCAGTACTTC. Translating gives CASSQDRALGGEETQYF.

This chain joins TRBV28 and TRBJ1-5, with TRBD1 identical over 8 bases. Losses at the gene ends were 2 bases for V and 1 base for J; bases not matched to a gene: 7. Looked up from germline, CDR1 is MDHEN and CDR2 is SYDVKM. The CDR3 runs 17 residues. The chain's CDR3 is CASSLVIRTGSNQPQHF. In nucleotides, the CDR3 is TGTGCCAGCAGTTTAGTTATAAGGACAGGGAGCAATCAGCCCCAGCATTTT. Looking up the rest from reference TRBV28 and TRBJ1-5 gives the full variable domain: DVKVTQSSRYLVKRTGEKVFLECVQDMDHENMFWYRQDPGLGLRLIYFSYDVKMKEKGDIPEGYSVSREKKERFSLILESASTNQTSMYLCASSLVIRTGSNQPQHFGDGTRLSIL.

This chain joins TRBV5-1 and TRBJ2-3; 8 positions match TRBD2. The CDR3 length is 16 residues. Trimming cost V 0 bases and J 2 bases; bases outside gene matches: 5. Germline V gives CDR1 SGHRS, CDR2 YFSETQ. CDR3 bases: TGCGCCAGCAGCTTGGTAGCGGGATTGGACACAGATACGCAGTATTTT. Amino acid sequence: CASSLVAGLDTDTQYF.

The V and J genes are TRBV9 and TRBJ2-1; 9 positions match TRBD1. The CDR3 is 15 amino acids. Germline CDR1 and CDR2: SGDLS and YYNGEE. The J segment lost 6 bases and the V segment lost 0 bases, leaving 4 bases of the junction unmatched. As DNA, the CDR3 is TGTGCCAGCAGCGTAGAAGGACAGGGGAGCAATGAGCAGTTCTTC. Residues: CASSVEGQGSNEQFF.

The chain uses TRBV4-1 and TRBJ2-7; D is undetermined. The germline V gene has CDR1 MGHRA and CDR2 YSYEKL. V was shortened by 1 base and J by 2 bases, with 12 bases between the two germline ends. This CDR3 contains 15 residues. The CDR3 DNA follows: TGCGCCAGCAGCCAAGCTCGGAGCCAGACCTACGAGCAGTACTTC. As protein: CASSQARSQTYEQYF.

The chain uses TRBV20-1 and TRBJ2-1, with TRBD1 matching over 8 bases. Germline V gives CDR1 DFQATT, CDR2 SNEGSKA (reference sequence). The CDR3 is 11 amino acids. V dropped 4 bases and J dropped 11; count of bases not matched to a gene: 4. As DNA, the CDR3 is TGCAGTGCTACCCGGACAGGGAAGCAGTTCTTC. This gives the protein CSATRTGKQFF.

This clone came up once. The chain is built from TRBV7-3 and TRBJ1-1; tentative D call: TRBD1 (5 bases). CDR3 length: 15 amino acids. V lost 5 bases, J lost 4 bases, and 17 bases lay in between. Germline CDR1 and CDR2: SGHTA and FQGTGA. CDR3 sequence: CASSPQPPGGTEAFF. CDR3 in DNA: TGTGCCAGCAGCCCACAACCCCCCGGGGGCACTGAAGCTTTCTTT. The full variable domain, completed using reference TRBV7-3 and TRBJ1-1, is GAGVSQTPSNKVTEKGKYVELRCDPISGHTALYWYRQSLGQGPEFLIYFQGTGAADDSGLPNDRFFAVRPEGSVSTLKIQRTERGDSAVYLCASSPQPPGGTEAFFGQGTRLTVV.

The rearrangement joins TRBV4-3 to TRBJ1-3; maybe TRBD1 (5 bases). The V and J ends lost 0 bases and 1 base respectively, with 10 bases between them. The CDR3 extends over 16 amino acids. Germline V gene sequence: CDR1 LGHNA, CDR2 YSLEER. The DNA of the CDR3 is TGCGCCAGCAGCCAAGAACCCCCAGGGTCTGGAAACACCATATATTTT. Translation gives CASSQEPPGSGNTIYF.

This clone was picked up one time. The chain recombines TRBV5-6 with TRBJ1-2; the D is unclear. The CDR3 has 15 residues. Trimming shortened V by 0 bases and J by 8 bases, and 17 bases separated the two germline ends. The germline V gene encodes CDR1 SGHDT and CDR2 YYEEEE. The CDR3 region is CASSLGSAEGGGYTF. The CDR3 bases are TGTGCCAGCAGCTTGGGTTCCGCCGAGGGTGGAGGCTACACCTTC. The whole variable domain, remainder taken from reference TRBV5-6 and TRBJ1-2, is DAGVTQSPTHLIKTRGQQVTLRCSPKSGHDTVSWYQQALGQGPQFIFQYYEEEERQRGNFPDRFSGHQFPNYSSELNVNALLLGDSALYLCASSLGSAEGGGYTFGSGTRLTVV.

The rearrangement uses TRBV5-4 and TRBJ1-6; D may be TRBD1 (6 bases). The germline V and J ends were trimmed by 0 bases and 9 bases, with 13 bases remaining between them. Germline values: CDR1 SGHNT, CDR2 YYREEE (reference sequence). The length of the CDR3 is 15 residues. The CDR3 is CASSLGTGNGSPLHF. Written as DNA, the CDR3 is TGTGCCAGCAGCTTGGGAACAGGGAATGGTTCACCCCTCCACTTT.

V usage is TRBV7-2 and J usage is TRBJ1-3; D call uncertain. V was shortened by 4 bases and J by 9 bases, with 13 bases between the two germline ends. Germline values: CDR1 SGHTA, CDR2 FQGNSA. The CDR3 is made up of 13 amino acids. CDR3 DNA sequence: TGTGCCAGCAGCTCCCTCGACGGGAGCACCATATATTTT. Protein product: CASSSLDGSTIYF. The complete variable domain, with remaining parts taken from reference TRBV7-2 and TRBJ1-3, reads GAGVSQSPSNKVTEKGKDVELRCDPISGHTALYWYRQSLGQGLEFLIYFQGNSAPDKSGLPSDRFSAERTGGSVSTLTIQRTQQEDSAVYLCASSSLDGSTIYFGEGSWLTVV.

This sequence joins TRBV6-5 and TRBJ1-3, with D perhaps matching TRBD1 (5 bases). Trimming left V 6 bases short and J 4 bases short, with 13 bases between. CDR3 length: 14 residues. CDR1 MNHEY and CDR2 SVGAGI come from the germline V gene. Here the CDR3 reads CASRFQGPGNTIYF. In nucleotides, the CDR3 is TGTGCCAGCAGATTTCAGGGTCCCGGAAACACCATATATTTT.

J is TRBJ2-1 and V is TRBV30; the D gene is possibly TRBD1 (6 bases). This CDR3 spans 15 amino acids. Germline V gene data show CDR1 as GTSNPN and CDR2 as SVGIG (reference sequence). V shed 0 bases and J shed 7 bases, with 16 bases lying between them. This CDR3 reads CAWSVSRGFRNEQFF. CDR3 bases: TGTGCCTGGAGTGTTTCGAGGGGGTTTAGGAATGAGCAGTTCTTC.

The chain uses TRBV7-9 and TRBJ1-2; 10 nucleotides match TRBD1. There are 14 residues in the CDR3. Trimming at V came to 5 bases and at J to 2 bases, leaving 2 bases not matched to a gene. CDR1 and CDR2 (germline): SEHNR, FQNEAQ (reference sequence). DNA for the CDR3: TGTGCCAGCAGCCGGGGACAGGGGAACTATGGCTACACCTTC. Protein sequence: CASSRGQGNYGYTF.

The chain has TRBV25-1 and TRBJ1-6; D is ambiguous. V lost 3 bases to trimming and J lost 7 bases, with 16 bases between them. CDR3 length: 16 amino acids. CDR1 and CDR2 (germline): MGHDK, SYGVNS. The CDR3 DNA reads TGTGCCAGCAGTGACCTCCGGGGAGGCGCCAATTCACCCCTCCACTTT. As protein: CASSDLRGGANSPLHF.

Comment on this clone: The same CDR3 can be traced to other DNA sequences in this sample. V and J are TRBV28 and TRBJ1-2; 9 nucleotides align to TRBD1. Trimming took 4 bases from V and 3 from J; bases not matched to a gene: 6. Germline V gives CDR1 MDHEN, CDR2 SYDVKM. The length of the CDR3 is 15 residues. CDR3 nucleotides: TGTGCCAGCAGTTCGCCGGGACAGGGTCACTATGGCTACACCTTC. Its translation is CASSSPGQGHYGYTF.

In this sample, this clone turned up once. The chain combines TRBV7-2 with TRBJ2-4; D is possibly TRBD2 (5 bases). The CDR3 spans 16 residues. Per the germline V gene, CDR1 is SGHTA and CDR2 is FQGNSA. The V gene lost 1 base and the J gene lost 8 bases, with 18 bases spanning the gap. This CDR3 reads CASSLGLEEGGYIQYF. CDR3 nucleotide sequence: TGTGCCAGCAGCTTAGGTCTCGAGGAAGGCGGGTACATTCAGTACTTC.

V usage is TRBV28 and J usage is TRBJ2-1; D is unclear. The V and J ends lost 3 bases and 3 bases respectively, with 21 bases between them. The germline V gene has CDR1 MDHEN and CDR2 SYDVKM. This CDR3 is built from 18 residues. CDR3 residues: CASSFTYQRQEFYNEQFF. In nucleotides, the CDR3 is TGTGCCAGCAGTTTTACATACCAGAGGCAGGAATTCTACAATGAGCAGTTCTTC. The full variable domain, its missing parts supplied by reference TRBV28 and TRBJ2-1, is DVKVTQSSRYLVKRTGEKVFLECVQDMDHENMFWYRQDPGLGLRLIYFSYDVKMKEKGDIPEGYSVSREKKERFSLILESASTNQTSMYLCASSFTYQRQEFYNEQFFGPGTRLTVL.

The chain couples TRBV12-5 to TRBJ2-5; 8 nucleotides line up with TRBD1. J gave up 5 bases and V 0 bases, and 11 bases lay outside the gene matches. Germline V lookup: CDR1 LGHNT, CDR2 FRNRAP. This CDR3 has 17 amino acids. CDR3 sequence: CASGLVLGRGRGETQYF. In DNA, the CDR3 is TGTGCTAGTGGTTTGGTTCTCGGCAGGGGGCGCGGGGAGACCCAGTACTTC.

V gene TRBV2 combines with J gene TRBJ1-2; D unclear. The germline V gene encodes CDR1 SNHLY and CDR2 FYNNEI. CDR3 size: 12 residues. V was trimmed by 2 bases and J by 8 bases, leaving 9 bases between them. DNA for the CDR3: TGTGCCAGCAGTGAAAGTCCGGCGGGCTACACCTTC. Amino acids: CASSESPAGYTF.

The V call is TRBV5-6, the J call TRBJ2-1; 13 bases map to TRBD2. Germline V gives CDR1 SGHDT, CDR2 YYEEEE. This CDR3 contains 15 residues. V dropped 2 bases and J dropped 10; count of bases not matched to a gene: 6. As DNA, the CDR3 is TGTGCCAGCAGCTTACGGCCGACTAGCGGGAGGGAGCAGTTCTTC. It translates to CASSLRPTSGREQFF.

CDR3 DNA: TGTGCCAGCAGTGAAGAATTGCTGGCAGGGCCGATCTACGAGCAGTACTTC. Residues: CASSEELLAGPIYEQYF. V and J are TRBV6-1 and TRBJ2-7, with D perhaps matching TRBD1 (5 bases). This CDR3 contains 17 residues. The V gene's germline CDR1 is MNHNS and CDR2 SASEGT. The V end was cut by 1 base, the J end by 3 bases, with 19 bases between.